This T cell receptor (beta chain) comes out of a study of T cell changes during pregnancy in multiple sclerosis. J lost 4 bases, V lost 0 bases, and 2 bases had no gene match. The germline CDR1 and CDR2 sequences are SGHNT and YYREEE (reference sequence). The CDR3 sequence is 15 residues long. Libraries were prepared by immunoSEQ multiplex PCR; TCRdb keeps only in-frame clonotypes and omits some of them. The table records 34,000 or so clones, 75% to 95% of them present only once. This sequence joins TRBV5-4 and TRBJ2-1; TRBD2 aligns across 9 bases. The sequence was collected from a female donor with multiple sclerosis, enrolled in a pregnancy study. The starting material was CD8+ T cells from peripheral blood mononuclear cells, obtained before pregnancy. In DNA form, the CDR3 reads TGTGCCAGCAGCTTGGAGGCGGGAGGGTACAATGAGCAGTTCTTC. Protein: CASSLEAGGYNEQFF.